Presented here are 2 T cell receptor beta chains from one specimen sequenced in a study of T cell responses to AZD1222 COVID-19 vaccine. Sequencing was performed with immunoSEQ multiplex PCR; in TCRdb, only in-frame clones are kept and a portion is missing. The table lists roughly 130,000 clones, about 91% of them singletons. The specimen comprised peripheral blood, sampled on day 0 of AZD1222 vaccination. These receptors were taken from an adult in good health.

This clone was seen just once. The CDR3 nucleotides are TGCGCCAGCAGCTTGACAGGGTTAGTCACAGATACGCAGTATTTT. Translating gives CASSLTGLVTDTQYF. This chain joins TRBV5-1 and TRBJ2-3, with D possibly being TRBD1 (6 bases). The V and J ends lost 1 base and 2 bases respectively, with 11 bases between them. CDR1 and CDR2 from the germline V gene are SGHRS and YFSETQ. The CDR3 has 15 amino acids.

The J gene is TRBJ1-6, the V gene TRBV7-2, with 10 positions matching TRBD1. The CDR3 sequence is 15 residues long. V lost 5 bases, J lost 8 bases, and 6 bases stayed unmatched. Germline V gene sequence: CDR1 SGHTA, CDR2 FQGNSA. The CDR3 is CASSLTGGADSPLHF. CDR3 in DNA: TGTGCCAGCAGCCTGACAGGGGGCGCAGATTCACCCCTCCACTTT.